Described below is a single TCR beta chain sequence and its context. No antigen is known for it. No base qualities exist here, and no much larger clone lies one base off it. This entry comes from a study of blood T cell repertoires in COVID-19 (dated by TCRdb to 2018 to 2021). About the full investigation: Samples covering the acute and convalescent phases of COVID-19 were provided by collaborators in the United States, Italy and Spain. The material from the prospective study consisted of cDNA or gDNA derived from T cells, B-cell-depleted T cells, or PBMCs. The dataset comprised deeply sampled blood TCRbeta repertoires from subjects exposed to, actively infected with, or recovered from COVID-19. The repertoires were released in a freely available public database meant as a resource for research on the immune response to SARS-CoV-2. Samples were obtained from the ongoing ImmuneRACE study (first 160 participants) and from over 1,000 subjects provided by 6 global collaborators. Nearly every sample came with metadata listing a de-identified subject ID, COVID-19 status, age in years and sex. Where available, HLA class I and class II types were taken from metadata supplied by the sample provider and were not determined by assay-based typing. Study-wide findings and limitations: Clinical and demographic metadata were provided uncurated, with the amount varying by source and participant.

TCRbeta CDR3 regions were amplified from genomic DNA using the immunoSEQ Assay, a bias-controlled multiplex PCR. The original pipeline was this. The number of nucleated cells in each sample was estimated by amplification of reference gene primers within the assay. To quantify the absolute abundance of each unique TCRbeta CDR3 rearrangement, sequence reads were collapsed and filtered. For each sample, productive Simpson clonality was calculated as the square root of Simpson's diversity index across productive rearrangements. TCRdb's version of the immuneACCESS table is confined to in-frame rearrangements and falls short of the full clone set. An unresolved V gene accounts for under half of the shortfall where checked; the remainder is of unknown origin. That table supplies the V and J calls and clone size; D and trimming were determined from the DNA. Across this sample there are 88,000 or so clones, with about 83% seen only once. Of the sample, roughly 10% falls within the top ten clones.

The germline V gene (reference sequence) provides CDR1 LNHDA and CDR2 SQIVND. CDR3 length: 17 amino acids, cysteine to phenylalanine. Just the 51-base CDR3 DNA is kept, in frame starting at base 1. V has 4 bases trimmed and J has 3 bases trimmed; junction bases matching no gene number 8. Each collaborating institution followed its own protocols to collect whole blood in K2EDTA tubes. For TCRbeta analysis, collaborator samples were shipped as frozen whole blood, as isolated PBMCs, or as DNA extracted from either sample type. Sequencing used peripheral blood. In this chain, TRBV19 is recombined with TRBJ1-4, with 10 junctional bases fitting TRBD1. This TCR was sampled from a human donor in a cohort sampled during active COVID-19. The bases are TGTGCCAGTAGTACTAAGGGACAGGGGACCGCTAATGAAAAACTGTTTTTT. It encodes CASSTKGQGTANEKLFF.